These T cell receptor beta chains were read from a single sample in a study of technical replicates of blood from several donors. TCRdb's copy holds only in-frame clones and misses some; the assay was immunoSEQ multiplex PCR. The profile shows under 85,000 clones, approximately 92% of them singletons. Sample: T cells isolated from PBMCs. These receptors were taken from a human donor in good health. The CDR3 runs from the conserved cysteine through the conserved F or W. Fields, in order: J gene, clone size, D gene, V gene, CDR3 DNA, CDR3 protein. The D gene is left open where the match is weak. Not all rows give a size; the values are once, few, many and, for expanded clones, a class.

>TRBJ2-1|NA|TRBD2|TRBV6-5
TGTGCCAGCAGTCCGGAGACTAGCGGGGTTGAGCAGTTCTTC
CASSPETSGVEQFF
>TRBJ2-7|NA|NA|TRBV7-3
TGTGCCAGCAGCTTAGGACCAGGGAACTACGAGCAGTACTTC
CASSLGPGNYEQYF
>TRBJ2-5|NA|NA|TRBV5-6
TGTGCCAGCAGCTTGGCCAGGCAAGAGACCCAGTACTTC
CASSLARQETQYF
>TRBJ2-7|NA|TRBD2|TRBV30
TGTGCCTGGGAAACCGGGACTAGCGGGAGACTCGACGAGCAGTACTTC
CAWETGTSGRLDEQYF
>TRBJ2-2|NA|NA|TRBV6-6
TGTGCCAACCGGGACACGGACACCGGGGAGCTGTTTTTT
CANRDTDTGELFF
>TRBJ2-7|NA|NA|TRBV6-6
TGTGCCAGCAGTTACCGCGACGAGCAGTACTTC
CASSYRDEQYF
>TRBJ1-1|NA|TRBD1|TRBV6-1
TGTGCCAGCAGTAGAGGGACAGGAGGCTCTGAAGCTTTCTTT
CASSRGTGGSEAFF
>TRBJ2-3|NA|NA|TRBV6-1
TGTGCCAGCAGCGCCCGTCGGACAGATACGCAGTATTTT
CASSARRTDTQYF
>TRBJ1-2|NA|TRBD1|TRBV30
TGTGCCTTACTGACAGGGGACGGCTACACCTTC
CALLTGDGYTF
>TRBJ1-5|NA|NA|TRBV19
TGTGCCAGTAGTATTACTTATCAGCCCCAGCATTTT
CASSITYQPQHF
>TRBJ1-3|NA|NA|TRBV30
TGTGCCTGGAGGGCCAGCAGCGCTGGAAACACCATATATTTT
CAWRASSAGNTIYF
>TRBJ2-1|NA|NA|TRBV10-3
TGTGCCATCACAGGGGAAAACTACAATGAGCAGTTCTTC
CAITGENYNEQFF
>TRBJ1-1|once|NA|TRBV2
TGTGCCTGTTTCGGGCGGGACACTGAAGCTTTCTTT
CACFGRDTEAFF
>TRBJ2-5|once|NA|TRBV13
TGTGCCAGCAGCTGGCCTGGGGCGATTGGAAGACAGACCCAGTACTTC
CASSWPGAIGRQTQYF
>TRBJ1-1|NA|NA|TRBV11-3
TGTGCCAGCAGCTCCCAGGGCCCGAACACTGAAGCTTTCTTT
CASSSQGPNTEAFF
>TRBJ2-3|NA|TRBD2|TRBV19
TGTGCCAGTAGTGCGACTAGCGGGGTTGGGGATACGCAGTATTTT
CASSATSGVGDTQYF
>TRBJ1-4|NA|TRBD1|TRBV30
TGTGCCTGGAGTACAGGGGCGAAAGAAAAACTGTTTTTT
CAWSTGAKEKLFF
>TRBJ2-5|once|NA|TRBV7-2
TGTGCCAGCAGCTTAGGAGTTGGAGAGACCCAGTACTTC
CASSLGVGETQYF
>TRBJ1-1|NA|NA|TRBV27
TGTGCCAGCAGTTTATTCCCCGGCGGCAGGGCCTCGGTGAACACTGAAGCTTTCTTT
CASSLFPGGRASVNTEAFF
>TRBJ2-7|NA|TRBD2|TRBV5-1
TGCGCCAGCAGCTTGGAAGGACTAGCGGGGGTCGACGAGCAGTACTTC
CASSLEGLAGVDEQYF
>TRBJ2-7|NA|NA|TRBV28
TGTGCCAGCGGCCGGGGGAGTGGGGAGCAGTACTTC
CASGRGSGEQYF
>TRBJ2-1|NA|TRBD2|TRBV18
TGTGCCAGCTCACCACGTTCGGGACTAGATCCCAATGAGCAGTTCTTC
CASSPRSGLDPNEQFF
>TRBJ2-7|NA|NA|TRBV15
TGTGCCACCAGCAGAGATCTGGCTAGTAACTACGAGCAGTACTTC
CATSRDLASNYEQYF
>TRBJ1-1|NA|NA|TRBV5-1
TGCGCCAGCAGCGTGGGACTCATTTCCGCCGAAGCTTTCTTT
CASSVGLISAEAFF
>TRBJ1-1|NA|TRBD1|TRBV5-4
TGTGTGGAGGACAGGGGGGACTCTGAAGCTTTCTTT
CVEDRGDSEAFF
>TRBJ2-1|NA|NA|TRBV11-3
TGTGCCAGCAGCTCCTCTAGTTCCTTCTACAATGAGCAGTTCTTC
CASSSSSSFYNEQFF
>TRBJ2-3|NA|NA|TRBV11-2
TGTGCCAGCAGCTTAGTGGGCCGCACAGATACGCAGTATTTT
CASSLVGRTDTQYF
>TRBJ2-7|NA|NA|TRBV5-4
TGTGCCAGCAGCTTGCTATGGGAGTCCGGCTCCTACGAGCAGTACTTC
CASSLLWESGSYEQYF
>TRBJ2-7|once|TRBD2|TRBV4-1
TGCGCCAGCAGCCATCCAGCGGGAAGCATCTACGAGCAGTACTTC
CASSHPAGSIYEQYF
>TRBJ1-2|once|NA|TRBV6-5
TGTGCCAGCAGTTACTCGGGGGCAGACTTTTATGGCTACACCTTC
CASSYSGADFYGYTF
>TRBJ2-4|NA|TRBD1|TRBV5-6
TGTGCCAGCAGCTTGTGGGACAGGGTGTACATTCAGTACTTC
CASSLWDRVYIQYF
>TRBJ1-2|NA|NA|TRBV6-5
TGTGCCAGCAGCACGTACAGTTACCACTATGGCTACACCTTC
CASSTYSYHYGYTF
>TRBJ2-1|NA|TRBD2|TRBV11-2
TGTGCCAGCAGCTCCCTAGCGGGAGTCTACAATGAGCAGTTCTTC
CASSSLAGVYNEQFF
>TRBJ1-2|NA|NA|TRBV2
TGTGCCAGCAGATCGTTATTCTATGGCTACACCTTC
CASRSLFYGYTF
>TRBJ1-5|once|NA|TRBV5-5
TGTGCCAGCAGCTTGAGACAGGCTGTATGGAATCAGCCCCAGCATTTT
CASSLRQAVWNQPQHF
>TRBJ2-5|NA|TRBD2|TRBV25-1
TGTGCCAGCAGTTTCGGGGGGCAAGAGACCCAGTACTTC
CASSFGGQETQYF
>TRBJ2-7|NA|TRBD2|TRBV6-5
TGTGCCAGCAGTTTGCTCCTCTCTAGCGGGAGGGAGCAGTACTTC
CASSLLLSSGREQYF
>TRBJ2-3|NA|TRBD1|TRBV15
TGTGCCACCAGCTGGGACCGGACAGGGGGCGCGGATACGCAGTATTTT
CATSWDRTGGADTQYF
>TRBJ2-3|NA|NA|TRBV4-2
TGTGCCAGCAGCCAAGAAAACTTCCCCACAGATACGCAGTATTTT
CASSQENFPTDTQYF
>TRBJ1-2|NA|NA|TRBV9
TGTGCCAGCAGCGGGTTCCGGACGGACAATTATGGCTACACCTTC
CASSGFRTDNYGYTF
>TRBJ2-7|NA|NA|TRBV6-5
TGTGCCAGCAGTTACACGGGACTTTTGACCTACGAGCAGTACTTC
CASSYTGLLTYEQYF
>TRBJ2-7|NA|TRBD2|TRBV5-1
TGCGCCAGCAGCTTGGCCGGGGGGAACGAGCAGTACTTC
CASSLAGGNEQYF
>TRBJ2-5|NA|NA|TRBV19
TGTGCCAGTAGTCGTCGCCTAGCGAGTCCCCAAGAGACCCAGTACTTC
CASSRRLASPQETQYF
>TRBJ2-3|NA|TRBD2|TRBV2
TGTGCCAGCAGTTCATTTAGCGGGGGAATGGATACGCAGTATTTT
CASSSFSGGMDTQYF
>TRBJ2-7|once|TRBD2|TRBV4-1
TGCGCCAGCAGCCTTAGCGGGAGAGGGTTCTACGAGCAGTACTTC
CASSLSGRGFYEQYF
>TRBJ2-6|NA|TRBD1|TRBV6-5
TGTGCCAGCAGTAGGGGGCCTGGGGCCAACGTCCTGACTTTC
CASSRGPGANVLTF
>TRBJ2-3|NA|TRBD2|TRBV7-2
TGTGCCAGCAGCTTAGTTCGGGACTACACAGATACGCAGTATTTT
CASSLVRDYTDTQYF
>TRBJ2-3|NA|TRBD2|TRBV5-6
TGTGCCAGCAGAAGGACTAGCGGGACGAACACAGATACGCAGTATTTT
CASRRTSGTNTDTQYF
>TRBJ1-2|NA|NA|TRBV6-5
TGTGCCAGCAGTTACTCCCTAGGGGCTAACTATGGCTACACCTTC
CASSYSLGANYGYTF
>TRBJ1-2|NA|NA|TRBV29-1
TGCAGCGTTGACATGGCCCGCTCTGGCTACACCTTC
CSVDMARSGYTF